This T cell receptor beta chain appears in the sequencing data of a study of cytomegalovirus exposure and HLA in healthy donors (dated by TCRdb to between 2016 and 2019). In terms of the full investigation: An earlier analysis of some 500 of the donors reported approximately 300 Gb of sequence data and roughly 110 million unique TCR beta sequences from about 179 million T cells. The study used immunosequencing to profile the T cell repertoires of 600 to 850 subjects and linked those repertoires to cytomegalovirus serostatus. The later analysis used no new phenotypic data to find candidate immune exposures, relying instead on TCR beta sequences and their occurrence across donors. Five DR-DQ haplotypes were treated as single units for association and clustering because of strong linkage in the cohort. To decide whether each TCR beta V gene segment behaved as functional or pseudogenic, an earlier analysis of 587 of the donors relied on high-throughput TCR beta sequencing. Typing coverage differed by locus: A, B, C, DRB1 and DQB1 were typed in roughly 620-640 donors, DQA1 in about 550, DPA1 in some 600, and DPB1 in 400 to 490. To predict cytomegalovirus infection status, the study combined high-throughput TCR immunosequencing, statistical association of individual TCRs with disease status, and machine learning. In a later genetic analysis, genome-wide SNP genotypes for about 55% of the roughly 700 donors were used, and that subset was treated as a discovery cohort. All discovery cohort repertoires had been generated using a single sequencing platform. A separate validation cohort of about 110 different subjects was used in addition to the 666-subject first cohort. Donor age, sex, ethnicity and CMV serostatus were compiled alongside the repertoire data. The study aimed to test whether signatures of past pathogen exposure could be identified by cataloging public T cell receptors. Both class I and class II loci were covered by HLA typing, at four-digit resolution. Across around 400 genotyped donors of the cohort, an average of roughly 230,000 unique TCR beta nucleotide sequences per donor were sequenced, and roughly 18% of those sequences were non-productive. Roughly 300 gigabases of sequencing data and 70 million to 95 million unique TCR sequences made up an early release that covered 640 HLA-typed donors. Of the 350 to 400 genotyped donors, about 84% fell in the genetic ancestry cluster associated with self-reported Caucasian donors. A later analysis re-analyzed previously published TCR beta repertoires from roughly 600 donors and added high-resolution HLA genotyping to study TCR occurrence patterns. What the work shows at the level of the full study, not this receptor alone: Linkage disequilibrium might explain the correlated functional status among segregating V segments, but an unknown experimental factor could not be ruled out. In the study, 150 to 200 TCR beta chains were listed as associated with cytomegalovirus. At a false discovery rate of 0.05, a later analysis linked around 17,000 TCR beta sequences to specific HLA alleles. V-gene and J-gene trimming of TCR beta chains was associated with a missense DCLRE1C variant in a later genetic analysis, and the association was replicated in an independent cohort. Fewer than 20 rarely observed V segments, including chromosome 9 orphons, were excluded from the earlier analysis of several hundred of the donors because counts were too low. CMV serostatus was the only immune exposure information available for the cohort. The authors suggested that the approach could potentially be extended to other disease states and immunological phenotypes. In an earlier analysis of about 550 of the donors, most TCR beta V segments were observed in productive rearrangements about 87% or about 30% of the time, broadly matching IMGT annotations. A later analysis found that TCR association rates varied across HLA loci, with DRB1 alleles showing the most associated TCRs and HLA-C alleles the fewest. Assigning TCR associations to individual alleles was difficult when HLA alleles, especially DR and DQ, strongly co-occurred. The 87-base-pair reads could not distinguish some IMGT-functional V segments, including TRBV6-2 and TRBV6-3, so those segments were excluded. Three of the identified cytomegalovirus-associated TCR beta chains were confirmed in vitro to be specific for cytomegalovirus antigens. The sequencing pipeline was judged likely to have produced a cluster of highly shared sequence variants as a technical artifact. The classifier was reported to diagnose cytomegalovirus status with high specificity and sensitivity in both the original and validation cohorts. In a later analysis, HLA-associated TCR beta chains showed more clonal expansion and lower generation probabilities than non-associated chains that were equally common. Because HLA typing was unavailable for some donors at each locus, only the typed subset was used in association tests. Only TCR beta chains were sequenced in this cohort, and the absence of alpha or paired-chain data limited detectable features. A later analysis reported that several top co-occurrence clusters appeared linked to parvovirus B19, influenza, CMV and Epstein-Barr virus. Roughly uniform sequencing depth across donors was assumed in presence/absence analyses, although this assumption may not hold. While some public TCRs were present in many individuals, most TCR sequences turned up only very rarely across donors. A later genetic analysis reported fewer N-insertions in productive TCRs among donors in an Asian-associated ancestry cluster than the roughly 700-donor mean. Most CMV-associated TCR beta chains appeared to be HLA-restricted in a later analysis, and the HLA associations seemed to be driven largely by CMV exposure. A further reported finding was that TCR beta sequences accurately predicted the HLA-A and HLA-B alleles for most subjects in the first cohort.

To prepare the library, the immunoSEQ multiplex PCR assay was applied. The multiplex PCR relied on a mix of 60 forward primers for TCR Vbeta segments and 13 reverse primers for TCR Jbeta segments. A multiplex PCR assay on genomic DNA amplified the CDR3 region of rearranged TCR beta genes. Amplified TCR beta libraries were sequenced as 87-base-pair reads on the Illumina HiSeq System. The authors processed their data as follows. A later analysis counted approximately 76 million unique TCR beta chains across the 650 to 800 repertoires, and around 9.9 million of these chains were shared by at least two donors. A nearest-neighbor algorithm error-corrected the raw reads and collapsed the reads into unique sequences, merging closely related sequences to remove PCR and sequencing errors. To assign V, D and J gene segments, CDR3 sequences were aligned to IMGT reference sequences. For a sequence to be retained, at least a six-nucleotide match to both a V gene segment and a J gene segment was required. A rearrangement counted as productive if the CDR3 had no stop codons and remained in frame with V and J, and every other rearrangement counted as non-productive. CDR3 was defined by IMGT convention, running from the second conserved V-encoded cysteine to the conserved J-encoded phenylalanine. Sequences without an unambiguous match to a single V gene segment were excluded from the earlier analysis of almost 600 of the donors. An earlier analysis of under 750 of the donors called V segments functional above 56.7% productive rearrangements and segregating when the between-donor standard deviation exceeded 5%. To diagnose cytomegalovirus status from the catalog of TCR beta chain sequences, a statistical classification framework was built. In a later analysis, TCR nucleotide sequences were compared against IMGT/GENE-DB human TR gene sequences so that V and J genes could be assigned. In a later analysis, CDR3 sequences and most-parsimonious VDJ recombination scenarios were assigned using the TCRdist pipeline. In a later analysis, each TCR beta chain was defined by its CDR3 amino acid sequence together with its V-gene family, and reads lacking a unique V-gene family were excluded. In a later analysis, fewer than 600 highly shared, low-generation-probability nucleotide sequences were removed to address suspected cross-contamination and a sequencing artifact. For each public chain, a later analysis derived a clonal expansion index from normalized ranks of inferred template counts within each repertoire. In a later analysis, generation probabilities were computed with a VDJ recombination model fitted to out-of-frame rearrangements, and the resulting probabilities were checked against IGoR. Hypergeometric tests were used in a later analysis to score TCR-TCR, TCR-HLA and TCR-CMV co-occurrence, with a repertoire-size bias correction applied to the TCR pairs. In a later analysis, false discovery rates were estimated by permuting HLA or CMV assignments 20 times. A later analysis grouped co-occurring TCRs with DBSCAN, adding TCRdist sequence similarity when clustering within HLA-allele-positive subsets. Repertoires with fewer than 30,000 or more than 120,000 public chains, plus five repertoires with anomalous nucleotide sharing, were excluded from co-occurrence clustering. Held by TCRdb, this immuneACCESS table contains in-frame sequences only and omits some clones. Under half of the omission traces to an unresolved V gene where checked; the cause of the rest is unknown. Clonal size and the V and J genes are those of that table, whereas D and trimming came from the DNA. This sample is represented by some 130,000 clones; 60% to 80% of them were singletons. Jointly, the top ten make up roughly 0.99% of the sample.

About this clone: Its recognized antigen is unknown. Base qualities are not at hand, and no much larger clone is one base apart.

The cohort consisted of some 730 healthy bone marrow donors. Cohort members were all nominally healthy when sampled, although unrecorded immune exposures were likely present. The donor was CMV seronegative and belonged to the group of more than 300 seronegative cohort members. Every donor gave a peripheral blood sample, and the peripheral blood mononuclear cells from that sample were used for TCR beta sequencing. The Qiagen DNeasy Blood Extraction Kit was used to extract genomic DNA from the blood cell samples. There are 13 amino acids in the CDR3, from cysteine to phenylalanine inclusive. Only the CDR3 region is kept as DNA, spanning 39 bases read in frame from base 1. From the germline V gene (reference sequence), CDR1 is SEHNR and CDR2 is FQNEAQ. The junction shows trimming of 5 bases on V and 5 bases on J, plus 12 bases between the germline ends.

The sample comprised PBMCs. The source is a male donor in good health and CMV-seronegative. The receptor chain draws on TRBV7-9 and TRBJ2-5, and perhaps TRBD2 as D gene, on 6 matching bases. The DNA reads as follows: TGTGCCAGCAGCCCCGGGAGTGGGGAGACCCAGTACTTC. Translated, it gives CASSPGSGETQYF.